Each of the 29 T cell receptor beta chains below was sequenced from the same sample in a study of vaccination effects on CD4 cells after COVID-19. The method was immunoSEQ multiplex PCR; TCRdb's version includes in-frame clones alone and lacks a portion of them. Among tens of thousands of clones, 65% to 80% were seen once, and the ten largest hold less than 3%. Sequencing followed a ViraFEST assay step that expanded antigen-specific CD4+ T cells with viral peptide pools. Isolating CD4+ T cells followed approximately 9 days of culture. Vaccine recipients, nucleocapsid antibody negative, had no prior SARS-CoV-2 infection. No cognate antigen is known for these TCRs. The specimen comprised CD4+ T cells from PBMCs cultured with HCoV-NL63 spike peptides, sampled before COVID-19 vaccination. The source of these receptors is a human donor who received a COVID-19 vaccine.

This clone was recorded only once. The rearrangement links TRBV20-1 to TRBJ1-5; D is perhaps TRBD1 (6 bases). This CDR3 has 13 amino acids. Trimming removed 3 bases from V and 11 bases from J, with 17 bases in between. Germline values: CDR1 DFQATT, CDR2 SNEGSKA (reference sequence). The CDR3 DNA follows: TGCAGTGCTAGTATAATCGGAGGGGGGTCCCAGCATTTT. Protein sequence: CSASIIGGGSQHF.

The table lists this clone with a few counts. This chain joins TRBV10-3 and TRBJ1-5; no firm D call. The CDR3 consists of 11 residues. Per the germline V gene, CDR1 is ENHRY and CDR2 is SYGVKD. V was cut by 6 bases and J by 11 bases, with 11 bases left in between. The DNA for the CDR3 is TGTGCCATCAGGGCCTCCGGGGCCCAGCATTTT. Translating it yields CAIRASGAQHF.

V gene TRBV24-1 combines with J gene TRBJ2-2; D is unresolved. Germline lookup yields CDR1 KGHDR and CDR2 SFDVKD. The CDR3 has 15 residues. Between the trimmed V and J ends, which lost 0 bases and 2 bases, there was a span of 6 bases. Here the CDR3 reads CATSDLRLNTGELFF. The CDR3 bases are TGTGCCACCAGTGATTTGCGGCTTAACACCGGGGAGCTGTTTTTT.

The chain is built from TRBV19 and TRBJ1-2; D is undetermined. The CDR3 extends over 17 amino acids. CDR1 is LNHDA, CDR2 SQIVND, per germline (reference sequence). V was pared by 2 bases and J by 0 bases, with 16 bases between. The CDR3 is CASSISHSRVSNYGYTF. In nucleotides, the CDR3 is TGTGCCAGTAGTATATCGCACAGCCGTGTCTCTAACTATGGCTACACCTTC.

V and J are TRBV11-2 and TRBJ1-5; 10 positions match TRBD1. The CDR3 consists of 14 residues. Trimming took 4 bases from V and 6 from J; bases not matched to a gene: 3. Germline V CDR1 and CDR2: SGHAT, FQNNGV. The CDR3 DNA sequence: TGTGCCAGCAGCTGGACAGGGGGAAGTCAGCCCCAGCATTTT. Translating it yields CASSWTGGSQPQHF.

This chain links TRBV24-1 with TRBJ2-1; 15 nucleotides line up with TRBD2. The J segment lost 8 bases and the V segment lost 7 bases, leaving 8 bases of the junction unmatched. This CDR3 spans 16 amino acids. The germline gives CDR1 KGHDR, CDR2 SFDVKD. CDR3: CATSSPGLAGGYEQFF. The CDR3 region has the DNA TGTGCCACCAGCTCCCCGGGACTAGCGGGGGGTTATGAGCAGTTCTTC.

The chain joins TRBV7-2 to TRBJ1-6; D gene uncertain. The CDR3 consists of 13 residues. V was pared by 2 bases and J by 7 bases, with 6 bases between. Germline values: CDR1 SGHTA, CDR2 FQGNSA. In nucleotides, the CDR3 is TGTGCCAGCAGCTTACCAGTGAATTCACCCCTCCACTTT. It encodes CASSLPVNSPLHF.

The chain recombines TRBV6-2 or TRBV6-3 with TRBJ2-2; tentative D call: TRBD1 (8 bases). This CDR3 comprises 16 residues. V lost 6 bases and J 3 bases, leaving 17 bases between the germline ends. Germline V gene data show CDR1 as MNHEY and CDR2 as SVGEGT. The CDR3 DNA reads as TGTGCCAGCAGCCTACAGGGGGGGATTTACACCGGGGAGCTGTTTTTT. It specifies CASSLQGGIYTGELFF.

The chain uses TRBV6-2 or TRBV6-3 and TRBJ1-5; D is unclear. Trimming took 6 bases from V and 1 from J, leaving 7 bases between them. The CDR3 contains 13 residues. Per germline, CDR1 MNHEY and CDR2 SVGEGT. CDR3 in amino acids: CASSRRSNQPQHF. CDR3 bases: TGTGCCAGCAGCCGACGGAGCAATCAGCCCCAGCATTTT.

In this sample, this clone turned up a few times. This rearrangement joins TRBV6-2 or TRBV6-3 to TRBJ1-2, with 9 positions matching TRBD1. The V gene's germline CDR1 is MNHEY and CDR2 SVGEGT. Trimming removed 0 bases from V and 5 bases from J; junction bases left unmatched: 7. This CDR3 region has 16 residues. The CDR3 here is CASSYSRTGEGYGYTF. The CDR3 coding sequence is TGTGCCAGCAGTTACTCTCGGACAGGGGAAGGGTATGGCTACACCTTC.

This chain uses TRBV5-8 with TRBJ1-5; a weak D match, TRBD1 (6 bases). CDR1 is SGHTS and CDR2 is YDEGEE in the germline V gene. Trimming took 0 bases from V and 4 from J, leaving 11 bases between them. The CDR3 has 15 residues. DNA for the CDR3: TGTGCCAGCAGCTTGGGAGGGACACCAAATCAGCCCCAGCATTTT. This sequence encodes CASSLGGTPNQPQHF. Combining the CDR3 with reference TRBV5-8 and TRBJ1-5 gives the whole variable domain EAGVTQSPTHLIKTRGQQATLRCSPISGHTSVYWYQQALGLGLQFLLWYDEGEERNRGNFPPRFSGRQFPNYSSELNVNALELEDSALYLCASSLGGTPNQPQHFGDGTRLSIL.

Remarks on this clone: A much larger clone lies one base from this, so it may be a read error. This chain connects TRBV5-4 to TRBJ2-2, with TRBD2 identical over 9 bases. Germline V CDR1 and CDR2: SGHNT, YYREEE (reference sequence). The CDR3 extends over 15 amino acids. V shed 2 bases and J 4 bases; nucleotides not matched to a gene: 3. DNA of the CDR3: TGTGCCAGCAGCTTAAGCGGGGGGATCACCGGGGAGCTGTTTTTT. Its translation: CASSLSGGITGELFF.

The table lists this clone with a count of one. This chain links TRBV28 with TRBJ1-2; TRBD1 is a possible D gene (5 bases). Germline loops: CDR1 MDHEN, CDR2 SYDVKM. With 2 bases removed from V and 2 bases from J, the gap between germline ends came to 6 bases. The CDR3 consists of 13 residues. The CDR3 nucleotides are TGTGCCAGCAGTTTACCAGGGAACTATGGCTACACCTTC. The encoded protein is CASSLPGNYGYTF.

This chain connects TRBV2 to TRBJ2-1, with TRBD1 matching 8 bases. The germline V gene has CDR1 SNHLY and CDR2 FYNNEI. J gave up 8 bases and V 3 bases, and 9 bases lay outside the gene matches. The CDR3 length is 15 residues. CDR3 region: CASSDRGLPGDEQFF. As DNA, the CDR3 is TGTGCCAGCAGTGACAGGGGGCTCCCTGGCGATGAGCAGTTCTTC. The variable domain in full, with the rest retrieved from reference TRBV2 and TRBJ2-1, is EPEVTQTPSHQVTQMGQEVILRCVPISNHLYFYWYRQILGQKVEFLVSFYNNEISEKSEIFDDQFSVERPDGSNFTLKIRSTKLEDSAMYFCASSDRGLPGDEQFFGPGTRLTVL.

The chain is built from TRBV18 and TRBJ2-1, with D perhaps matching TRBD2 (6 bases). V shed 0 bases and J shed 9 bases, with 18 bases lying between them. There are 16 residues in the CDR3. Germline V lookup: CDR1 KGHSH, CDR2 LQKENI. In nucleotides, the CDR3 is TGTGCCAGCTCACCACCGTGGGGGGTTGGAGTGGGTGAGCAGTTCTTC. Residues: CASSPPWGVGVGEQFF.

The chain employs TRBV12-3 or TRBV12-4 and TRBJ1-2; no definite D call. The CDR3 spans 12 residues. Trimming pared 6 bases from V and 4 bases from J, leaving 9 bases between. DNA of the CDR3: TGTGCCAGCAGCCCGAATGGCTATGGCTACACCTTC. This translates into CASSPNGYGYTF.

CDR3 amino acids: CASSDAPINTGELFF. CDR3 in DNA: TGTGCCAGTAGTGACGCTCCAATTAACACCGGGGAGCTGTTTTTT. The V and J genes are TRBV19 and TRBJ2-2; no reliable D call. The V and J ends lost 5 bases and 2 bases respectively, with 12 bases between them. CDR3 length equals 15 residues. Germline V gene lookup returns CDR1 LNHDA and CDR2 SQIVND (reference sequence).

This chain uses TRBV5-1 with TRBJ1-4; possible D gene TRBD1, 5 bases. This CDR3 spans 14 amino acids. Deletions cut 4 bases from V and 8 bases from J, with 15 bases between. The V gene's germline CDR1 is SGHRS and CDR2 YFSETQ. CDR3 bases: TGCGCCAGCAGCCGTGATGACAGCGACGAAAAACTGTTTTTT. Encoded protein: CASSRDDSDEKLFF.

The chain carries TRBV6-5 and TRBJ2-5, with 7 bases fitting TRBD1. Looked up from germline, CDR1 is MNHEY and CDR2 is SVGAGI. The CDR3 is made up of 14 amino acids. V lost 11 bases and J lost 5; bases outside the gene matches: 14. This CDR3 reads CAGSVQGILETQYF. The CDR3 DNA follows: TGTGCCGGGTCGGTACAGGGGATCCTGGAGACCCAGTACTTC.

The rearrangement joins TRBV3-1 (or the pseudogene TRBV3-2) to TRBJ2-1; TRBD2 is a possible D gene (5 bases). Deletions cut 4 bases from V and 2 bases from J, with 9 bases between. This CDR3 is built from 14 residues. CDR1 is LGHDT, CDR2 YNNKEL, per germline (reference sequence). The CDR3 DNA reads TGTGCCAGCAGCCCGGACTTTACCTACAATGAGCAGTTCTTC. It translates to CASSPDFTYNEQFF.

V and J are TRBV15 and TRBJ2-7; D call uncertain. This CDR3 spans 11 amino acids. Trimming took off 2 bases at V and 7 bases at J, with 6 bases between the two ends. Germline V CDR1 and CDR2: LNHNV, YYDKDF (reference sequence). The CDR3 coding sequence is TGTGCCACCAGCAGATACGGGGAGCAGTACGTC. It is translated as CATSRYGEQYV.

The chain carries TRBV7-2 and TRBJ2-6; D is undetermined. The V and J ends lost 5 bases and 0 bases respectively, with 8 bases between them. The germline V gene encodes CDR1 SGHTA and CDR2 FQGNSA. The CDR3 runs to 15 residues. In DNA form, the CDR3 reads TGTGCCAGCAGCGGGCAATTCTCTGGGGCCAACGTCCTGACTTTC. Its protein is CASSGQFSGANVLTF.

This clone was seen only a few times. This sequence joins TRBV18 and TRBJ1-2; D not certain. CDR3 length: 12 residues. V lost 3 bases and J lost 1, with 3 bases in between. CDR1 and CDR2 from the germline V gene are KGHSH and LQKENI. The CDR3 is CASSPGNYGYTF. CDR3 nucleotides: TGTGCCAGCTCACCGGGTAACTATGGCTACACCTTC.

The sample holds a few counts of this clone. The rearrangement joins TRBV7-2 to TRBJ1-1; D unresolved. CDR1 is SGHTA, CDR2 FQGNSA, per germline. Trimming removed 1 base at V and 2 bases at J, with 8 bases between. The CDR3 spans 14 residues. The CDR3 protein is CASSLGGYNTEAFF. For the CDR3, the DNA is TGTGCCAGCAGCTTAGGAGGGTACAACACTGAAGCTTTCTTT.

The V gene is TRBV3-1 (or the pseudogene TRBV3-2), the J gene TRBJ1-1; D call uncertain. Germline V gives CDR1 LGHDT, CDR2 YNNKEL (reference sequence). The CDR3 extends over 14 amino acids. The V and J ends lost 0 bases and 2 bases respectively, with 7 bases between them. The CDR3 reads CASSQEGGNTEAFF. The DNA for the CDR3 is TGTGCCAGCAGCCAAGAGGGCGGAAACACTGAAGCTTTCTTT.

This chain joins TRBV5-1 and TRBJ2-3; 8 bases match TRBD1. V gave up 1 base and J gave up 6 bases; unmatched junction bases: 7. Germline V CDR1 and CDR2: SGHRS, YFSETQ. There are 15 residues in the CDR3. CDR3 coding DNA: TGCGCCAGCAGCTTGCAGGACAGGGCAGGGGATACGCAGTATTTT. Amino acid sequence: CASSLQDRAGDTQYF.

The V gene is TRBV6-2 or TRBV6-3, the J gene TRBJ2-7, with 9 positions matching TRBD1. Trimming took 2 bases from V and 7 from J; bases not matched to a gene: 3. The CDR3 totals 13 residues. Germline CDR1 and CDR2: MNHEY and SVGEGT. The DNA of the CDR3 is TGTGCCAGCAGTTACCTGGACAGGGGTGAGCAGTACGTC. It is translated as CASSYLDRGEQYV.

The chain is built from TRBV18 and TRBJ2-2; D is unresolved. Germline V gene sequence: CDR1 KGHSH, CDR2 LQKENI. Trimming shortened V by 4 bases and J by 0 bases, and 9 bases separated the two germline ends. CDR3 size: 15 residues. CDR3 amino acids: CASSLTAANTGELFF. CDR3 in DNA: TGTGCCAGCTCACTCACGGCCGCGAACACCGGGGAGCTGTTTTTT.

This clone was counted between two and nine times. V is TRBV12-3 or TRBV12-4 and J is TRBJ2-1; the match to TRBD2 covers 7 bases. The CDR3 consists of 13 residues. Trimming at V came to 3 bases and at J to 6 bases, leaving 2 bases not matched to a gene. The CDR3 spells CASSLLAGNEQFF. CDR3 nucleotides: TGTGCCAGCAGTTTGTTAGCGGGCAATGAGCAGTTCTTC.